This TCR beta chain stems from a study of blood T cells in healthy people across ages. Each donor's blood draw was roughly 10 milliliters of peripheral blood. Primers used in a second PCR of about 7 to 12 cycles were a sample-barcoded 5' primer and a J-beta primer mix. A template-switch adaptor that had 12 random nucleotides put a tag on each cDNA molecule. TCRdb analysed the 5' RACE reads with MiXCR anew, one entry per CDR3 protein. The table includes 700,000 to 1,000,000 distinct CDR3 sequences, around two fifths detected once. Study-wide results and limits: Reliance upon unsorted PBMCs precluded definitive naive versus antigen-experienced comparison.

This clonotype has just a few counts. What it recognizes is unknown. The receptor was derived from a man in his sixties in good health. Sequencing was done on a sample of blood.

CDR3 loop: CASSTGQGDHNEQFF. CDR3 nucleotides: TGCGCCAGCAGCACAGGACAGGGCGATCACAATGAGCAGTTCTTC. This chain joins TRBV5-1 and TRBJ2-1; TRBD1 matches 8 bases. After removal of 4 bases from V and 5 bases from J, the junction contained 8 bases not matched to a gene. The germline gives CDR1 SGHRS, CDR2 YFSETQ. CDR3 length: 15 amino acids.